The rows below give T cell receptor beta chains drawn from one sample of a study of T-cell reconstitution after alpha-beta-depleted transplantation in children. TCRdb re-called the PCR reads through MiXCR, storing one row per CDR3 protein. The sample lists 700,000 to 950,000 distinct CDR3 sequences, 15% to 20% occurring once. Here the sequenced sample was PBMCs, mostly from graft donor cells, taken 360 days after TCRalphabeta/CD19-depleted stem cell transplant. The source is a male patient between 5 and 17 years old who had a stem cell transplant for acute lymphoblastic leukemia, so the T cells may come from the graft donor. The CDR3 runs from the conserved cysteine through the conserved F or W. D genes are given only for firm matches. Some rows have no size entry. The others give once, few or many, or a class for an expanded clone.

>14|TRBJ2-4|TRBV7-2|NA|NA
TGTGCCAGCAGCTTGGTGTCGGACGGGGACATTCAGTACTTC
CASSLVSDGDIQYF
>13|TRBJ1-2|TRBV27|TRBD1|NA
TGTGCCAGCAGTTTATGGGGACAGGCTGGCTACACCTTC
CASSLWGQAGYTF
>12|TRBJ1-1|TRBV29-1|TRBD1|few
TGCAGCGTTGAGGGACAGGGATCGATACCTTTCTTT
CSVEGQGSIPFF
>13|TRBJ1-5|TRBV5-1|NA|few
TGCGCCTATCCCCGGGACGGCAATCAGCCCCAGCATTTT
CAYPRDGNQPQHF
>14|TRBJ2-5|TRBV19|TRBD2|few
TGTGCCAGTAGTATGGGGGGGAGTCAAGAGACCCAGTACTTC
CASSMGGSQETQYF
>16|TRBJ2-1|TRBV28|NA|few
TGTGCCAGCAGTTTAAGGGTCTTACTAGGAATCTATGAGCAGTTCTTC
CASSLRVLLGIYEQFF
>12|TRBJ2-1|TRBV24-1|NA|many
TGTGCCACCAGTGGGGACTTTAATGAGCAGTTCTTC
CATSGDFNEQFF
>16|TRBJ2-2|TRBV24-1|NA|many
TGTGCCACCAGTGATTTGGCAGCGGCAAACACCGGGGAGCTGTTTTTT
CATSDLAAANTGELFF
>16|TRBJ1-5|TRBV7-8|NA|NA
TGTGCCAGCAGCTTAGACGGCTTCGGTAGCAATCAGCCCCAGCATTTT
CASSLDGFGSNQPQHF
>14|TRBJ1-5|TRBV19|NA|NA
TGTGCCAGTAGTATAGGAGGCAGAAATCAGCCCCAGCATTTT
CASSIGGRNQPQHF
>16|TRBJ2-1|TRBV12-3/TRBV12-4|NA|NA
TGTGCCAGCAGTTTATTCAGGAGGGCCCCCCCCAATGAGCAGTTCTTC
CASSLFRRAPPNEQFF
>12|TRBJ1-1|TRBV29-1|NA|few
TGCAGCGGGGGCCAAGAGGGGACTGAAGCTTTCTTT
CSGGQEGTEAFF
>12|TRBJ2-7|TRBV20-1|TRBD2|NA
TGCACCGCAGGACTAGCGTCCTACGAGCAGTACTTC
CTAGLASYEQYF
>17|TRBJ2-2|TRBV4-2|NA|few
TGTGCCAGCAGCCAAGAGGAGGCCGACGGTTACACCGGGGAGCTGTTTTTT
CASSQEEADGYTGELFF
>14|TRBJ2-5|TRBV2|TRBD1|few
TGTGCCAGCAGGCACAGGGGGTACCAAGAGACCCAGTACTTC
CASRHRGYQETQYF
>13|TRBJ2-3|TRBV10-3|NA|NA
TGTGCCATCAGGGTTAGCGGCACAGATACGCAGTATTTT
CAIRVSGTDTQYF
>14|TRBJ1-1|TRBV10-3|NA|NA
TGTGCCATCAGTGAGACAGGGAGGAACACTGAAGCTTTCTTT
CAISETGRNTEAFF
>16|TRBJ2-3|TRBV3-1|NA|few
TGTGCCAGCAGCCAAGATCTTCGGCTGGCTAGTCATACGCAGTATTTT
CASSQDLRLASHTQYF
>16|TRBJ1-6|TRBV7-6|NA|many
TGTGCCAGCAGCTCGGGGCCTAGCTCCTATAATTCACCCCTCCACTTT
CASSSGPSSYNSPLHF
>14|TRBJ2-5|TRBV9|NA|many
TGTGCCAGCAGCGTAGTACCGGCCCAAGAGACCCAGTACTTC
CASSVVPAQETQYF
>13|TRBJ2-7|TRBV20-1|TRBD2|many
TGCAGTGCTGGACTAGCGGGAGGTTACGAGCAGTACTTC
CSAGLAGGYEQYF
>15|TRBJ2-3|TRBV7-3|NA|many
TGTGCCAGCAGCTTATCGCCCCTAGACACAGATACGCAGTATTTT
CASSLSPLDTDTQYF
>14|TRBJ2-3|TRBV20-1|NA|few
TGCAGTGCTAGTAGCAATGAGGTCACAGATACGCAGTATTTT
CSASSNEVTDTQYF
>13|TRBJ2-5|TRBV5-1|NA|NA
TGCGCCAGCAGCAGGGTTACCCAAGAGACCCAGTACTTC
CASSRVTQETQYF
>15|TRBJ2-2|TRBV5-1|TRBD2|few
TGCGCCAGCAGCTTGGCTCGGGAGGGCATCGGGGAGCTGTTTTTT
CASSLAREGIGELFF
>16|TRBJ1-1|TRBV5-1|TRBD1|NA
TGCGCCAGCAGCTTGGCCAAGGGGACAGGGGGCACTGAAGCTTTCTTT
CASSLAKGTGGTEAFF
>17|TRBJ2-3|TRBV5-6|NA|few
TGTGCCAGCAGCCGGCGGCGGGGCTTCCTTCGCACAGATACGCAGTATTTT
CASSRRRGFLRTDTQYF
>15|TRBJ1-1|TRBV9|NA|few
TGTGCCAGCAGCGAAGGCAGGGAGGCAGACACTGAAGCTTTCTTT
CASSEGREADTEAFF
>15|TRBJ2-1|TRBV12-5|TRBD2|few
TGTGCTAGTGGTTTATCGGGAGGGCCTTACAATGAGCAGTTCTTC
CASGLSGGPYNEQFF
>13|TRBJ2-1|TRBV5-1|NA|NA
TGCGCCAGCAGCTTGGACTTCAGGGTAGAGGAGTTCTTC
CASSLDFRVEEFF
>14|TRBJ2-7|TRBV5-1|NA|NA
TGCGCCAGCAGCACGATAGAGAGCTCCTACGAGCAGTACTTC
CASSTIESSYEQYF
>12|TRBJ2-7|TRBV29-1|NA|few
TGCAGCGTTTTATGGGGGAGCTACGAGCAGTACTTC
CSVLWGSYEQYF
>12|TRBJ1-2|TRBV3-1|NA|NA
TGTGCCAGCAGCCAAGGTCAGGGAGGCTACACCTTC
CASSQGQGGYTF
>12|TRBJ1-2|TRBV7-9|NA|few
TGTGCCAGCAGCTCGACGGATCCCACATGCACCTTC
CASSSTDPTCTF
>14|TRBJ2-7|TRBV7-2|NA|NA
TGTGCCAGCAGCTTAGAGGTGATGGTCCACGAGCAGTACTTC
CASSLEVMVHEQYF
>16|TRBJ2-1|TRBV5-1|TRBD1|NA
TGCGCCAGCAGCTTGGGAGTGACAGGGGATAGGGGTGAGCAGTTCTTC
CASSLGVTGDRGEQFF
>13|TRBJ2-5|TRBV6-2/TRBV6-3|TRBD1|NA
TGTGCCAGCAGTCCGACAGGGGACGGGACCCAGTACTTC
CASSPTGDGTQYF
>13|TRBJ2-7|TRBV2|NA|few
TGTGCCAGCGTCCCCAGGGGACCCTACGAGCAGTACTTC
CASVPRGPYEQYF
>16|TRBJ2-5|TRBV4-2|TRBD1|NA
TGTGCCAGCAGGCGTACACTACAGGGGGCGCTTCAGACCCAGTACTTC
CASRRTLQGALQTQYF
>16|TRBJ2-7|TRBV7-8|NA|few
TGTGCCAGCAGCTCTTTATGGGACGGTCACTCCTACGAGCAGTACTTC
CASSSLWDGHSYEQYF
>18|TRBJ2-1|TRBV12-3/TRBV12-4|TRBD2|few
TGTGCCACCCCCAGGGTGAACGGTAGCGGGGACGATTACAATGAGCAGTTCTTC
CATPRVNGSGDDYNEQFF
>15|TRBJ2-1|TRBV11-2|TRBD2|NA
TGTGCCAGCAGCCCCATAGGACTAGCGTACAATGAGCAGTTCTTC
CASSPIGLAYNEQFF
>14|TRBJ2-1|TRBV15|TRBD2|many
TGTGCCACCGGAGCGGGACCGGTCTACAATGAGCAGTTCTTC
CATGAGPVYNEQFF
>18|TRBJ2-3|TRBV2|TRBD2|NA
TGTGCCAGCAGTGCGACTAGCGGGGAACCATCCTACACAGATACGCAGTATTTT
CASSATSGEPSYTDTQYF
>15|TRBJ2-7|TRBV7-8|NA|many
TGTGCCAGCTCTCTTATTCGAGATCCCTACTACGAGCAGTACTTC
CASSLIRDPYYEQYF
>14|TRBJ2-1|TRBV2|TRBD1|many
TGTGCCAGCTACCGACAGGGGCCCTACAATGAGCAGTTCTTC
CASYRQGPYNEQFF
>14|TRBJ2-7|TRBV29-1|TRBD2|NA
TGCAGCGTTGCGGAACTAGCGTATTCCTACGAGCAGTACTTC
CSVAELAYSYEQYF
>18|TRBJ2-7|TRBV7-8|TRBD2|NA
TGTGCCAGCAGCTTAGTGTTAAGCAGGACTAGCGCTTTGTACGAGCAGTACTTC
CASSLVLSRTSALYEQYF
>15|TRBJ2-7|TRBV29-1|TRBD2|few
TGCAGCGTTGATGGACTAGCGGGAGAGACCTACGAGCAGTACTTC
CSVDGLAGETYEQYF